This TCR beta chain was observed in a study of blood T cell repertoires in COVID-19. Study context: Whether acute or convalescent, the COVID-19 samples came from the United States, Italy and Spain.

The protocol was immunoSEQ multiplex PCR, while the TCRdb copy is restricted to in-frame clones and leaves out a portion. The sample carries 45,000 or so clones, more than 70% recorded once. This receptor was taken from a woman in her fifties or sixties with acute or convalescent COVID-19. Sequenced material: peripheral blood.

CDR3 in amino acids: CAWTPQGVSSPLHF. CDR3 coding DNA: TGTGCCTGGACTCCTCAGGGGGTTAGTTCACCCCTCCACTTT. This rearrangement joins TRBV30 to TRBJ1-6; TRBD1 aligns across 7 bases. V lost 4 bases, J lost 9 bases, and 9 bases stayed unmatched. CDR3 size: 14 residues. In germline, CDR1 is GTSNPN, CDR2 SVGIG (reference sequence).